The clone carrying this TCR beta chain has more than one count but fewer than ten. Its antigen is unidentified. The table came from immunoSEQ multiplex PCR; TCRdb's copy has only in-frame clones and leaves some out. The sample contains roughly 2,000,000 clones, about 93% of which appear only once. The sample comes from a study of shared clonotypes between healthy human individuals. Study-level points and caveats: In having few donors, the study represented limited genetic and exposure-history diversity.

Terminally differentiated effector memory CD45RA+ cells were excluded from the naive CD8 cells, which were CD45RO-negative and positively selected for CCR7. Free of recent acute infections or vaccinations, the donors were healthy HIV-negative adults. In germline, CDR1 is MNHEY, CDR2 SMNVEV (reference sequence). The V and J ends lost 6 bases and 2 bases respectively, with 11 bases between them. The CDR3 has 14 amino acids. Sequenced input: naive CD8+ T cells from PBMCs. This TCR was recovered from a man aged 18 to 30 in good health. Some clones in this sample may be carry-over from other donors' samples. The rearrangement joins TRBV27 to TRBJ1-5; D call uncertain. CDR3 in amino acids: CASSANDGNQPQHF. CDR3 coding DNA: TGTGCCAGCAGCGCCAATGACGGCAATCAGCCCCAGCATTTT.